Listed here are 32 T cell receptor beta chains from one sample, sequenced in a study of blood T cell repertoires in COVID-19. Data came from immunoSEQ multiplex PCR; TCRdb stores just in-frame clones and leaves some out. Altogether 60,000 or so clones are present, roughly 80% being singletons, with the ten largest covering roughly 13%. Sample: peripheral blood. All receptors come from a woman older than 75 with acute or convalescent COVID-19.

The V gene is TRBV3-1 (or the pseudogene TRBV3-2), the J gene TRBJ1-1; tentatively, D is TRBD1 (6 bases). The length of the CDR3 is 16 residues. V lost 4 bases to trimming and J lost 1 base, with 16 bases between them. Germline V lookup: CDR1 LGHDT, CDR2 YNNKEL (reference sequence). Here the CDR3 DNA reads TGTGCCAGCAGCCCAACCGGAGGGGGGGCGAACACTGAAGCTTTCTTT. This gives the protein CASSPTGGGANTEAFF.

Written as DNA, the CDR3 is TGTGCCAGCCGAAGACAGGGAGAAGCTTTCTTT. It specifies CASRRQGEAFF. The rearrangement uses TRBV7-9 and TRBJ1-1, with 7 bases lining up with TRBD1. Trimming removed 8 bases from V and 8 bases from J; junction bases left unmatched: 5. The CDR3 consists of 11 residues. Germline loops: CDR1 SEHNR, CDR2 FQNEAQ (reference sequence).

The V call is TRBV21-1, the J call TRBJ2-2; TRBD2 was called by the table and not checked on the DNA. TRBV21-1 has pseudogene status. The length of the CDR3 is 20 residues. The CDR3 DNA sequence: TGTGCCAGCAGCAAAGAAGGGCCTAGCGGGGAAAGTACGAACACCGGGGAGCTGTTTTTT. Translated, it gives CASSKEGPSGESTNTGELFF.

This clone was seen just once. V usage is TRBV9 and J usage is TRBJ2-1; 8 nucleotides match TRBD2. Trimming removed 4 bases from V and 3 bases from J; junction bases left unmatched: 6. This CDR3 is 15 amino acids long. Germline values: CDR1 SGDLS, CDR2 YYNGEE. The CDR3 loop reads CASSTHGGGYNEQFF. The DNA of the CDR3 is TGTGCCAGCAGCACCCACGGGGGGGGCTACAATGAGCAGTTCTTC.

The J gene is TRBJ2-2, the V gene TRBV4-2; the match to TRBD1 covers 10 bases. The CDR3 spans 16 residues. CDR1 and CDR2 (germline): LGHNA, YNFKEQ. Unmatched junction bases numbered 4, after V lost 1 base and J lost 5 bases. CDR3 DNA sequence: TGTGCCAGCAGCCAAGGGGACAGGGGTGGTACCGGGGAGCTGTTTTTT. It specifies CASSQGDRGGTGELFF.

CDR3 sequence reads: CASSLVSPRETQYF. CDR3 bases: TGTGCCAGCAGCTTAGTATCTCCTCGGGAGACCCAGTACTTC. The genes are TRBV7-9 and TRBJ2-5; D not certain. The germline gives CDR1 SEHNR, CDR2 FQNEAQ (reference sequence). The V end lost 1 base, the J end lost 5 bases, and 11 bases lay between the germline ends. The length of the CDR3 is 14 residues. The full variable domain, rest sourced from reference TRBV7-9 and TRBJ2-5, is DTGVSQNPRHKITKRGQNVTFRCDPISEHNRLYWYRQTLGQGPEFLTYFQNEAQLEKSRLLSDRFSAERPKGSFSTLEIQRTEQGDSAMYLCASSLVSPRETQYFGPGTRLLVL.

This chain uses TRBV6-5 with TRBJ1-5, with D perhaps matching TRBD1 (5 bases). Germline-derived CDR1 and CDR2 are MNHEY and SVGAGI. CDR3 size: 15 residues. Trimming took 7 bases from V and 2 from J, leaving 15 bases between them. CDR3 protein: CASILTANGNQPQHF. CDR3 bases: TGTGCCAGCATCCTGACAGCAAACGGCAATCAGCCCCAGCATTTT.

The chain joins TRBV6-5 to TRBJ2-5, with TRBD2 matching over 11 bases. The V and J ends lost 4 bases and 2 bases, in that order; junction bases with no gene match: 3. CDR1 and CDR2 (germline): MNHEY, SVGAGI. The CDR3 contains 15 residues. The CDR3 DNA follows: TGTGCCAGCAGTTTGACTAGCGGGGAACAAGAGACCCAGTACTTC. Its protein product is CASSLTSGEQETQYF.

The J gene is TRBJ2-5, the V gene TRBV7-9, with 7 bases identical to TRBD1. The germline gives CDR1 SEHNR, CDR2 FQNEAQ (reference sequence). After removal of 1 base from V and 0 bases from J, the junction contained 5 bases not matched to a gene. The CDR3 is 16 amino acids. The CDR3 DNA reads as TGTGCCAGCAGCTTAGGGACAGGCCGTTACCAAGAGACCCAGTACTTC. Protein sequence: CASSLGTGRYQETQYF.

The rearrangement links TRBV7-8 to TRBJ1-2, with 9 positions matching TRBD1. V was clipped by 5 bases and J by 1 base; unmatched bases: 8. CDR3 length: 16 residues. Germline V gene sequence: CDR1 SGHVS, CDR2 FQNEAQ. CDR3 sequence reads: CASSLSTGGDNYGYTF. CDR3 sequence (DNA): TGTGCCAGCAGCCTATCGACAGGGGGGGATAACTATGGCTACACCTTC.

This clone was observed a single time. The V and J genes are TRBV24-1 and TRBJ2-1, with 9 bases lining up with TRBD1. The V gene end was trimmed by 4 bases and the J gene end by 9 bases; junction bases not matched to a gene: 6. The CDR3 is made up of 14 amino acids. CDR1 and CDR2 from the germline V gene are KGHDR and SFDVKD. The DNA of the CDR3 is TGTGCCACCAGTGACCAAACAGGGGGCGTTGAGCAGTTCTTC. As protein: CATSDQTGGVEQFF.

V and J are TRBV4-2 and TRBJ2-2; TRBD2 matches 11 bases. The V and J ends lost 1 base and 4 bases, in that order; junction bases with no gene match: 8. The germline gives CDR1 LGHNA, CDR2 YNFKEQ. This CDR3 region has 18 residues. CDR3 sequence (DNA): TGTGCCAGCAGCCAAGTTATGGGGACTAGCGGCCGCACCGGGGAGCTGTTTTTT. This translates into CASSQVMGTSGRTGELFF.

V is TRBV3-1 (or the pseudogene TRBV3-2) and J is TRBJ2-7; weak D call: TRBD1 (6 bases). Germline CDR1 LGHDT, CDR2 YNNKEL (reference sequence). V was shortened by 3 bases and J by 6 bases, with 12 bases between the two germline ends. This CDR3 has 13 amino acids. DNA of the CDR3: TGTGCCAGCAGCCATCAAACAGGGAGCGAGCAGTACTTC. It encodes CASSHQTGSEQYF.

The DNA for the CDR3 is TGTGCCAGCAGCGTAGCTCTTGACAGACATGGCTACACCTTC. This sequence encodes CASSVALDRHGYTF. The rearrangement links TRBV9 to TRBJ1-2; D is possibly TRBD1 (5 bases). Germline V gene sequence: CDR1 SGDLS, CDR2 YYNGEE. V was trimmed by 0 bases and J by 6 bases, leaving 12 bases between them. The length of the CDR3 is 14 residues.

The chain couples TRBV19 to TRBJ1-1; D is unclear. The CDR3 runs to 13 residues. Germline CDR1 reads LNHDA; CDR2 reads SQIVND (reference sequence). V lost 8 bases, J lost 4 bases, and 14 bases lay in between. The CDR3 DNA is TGTGCCAGTGATACGGGGTTCGGCACTGAAGCTTTCTTT. Translation gives CASDTGFGTEAFF.

The chain recombines TRBV7-2 with TRBJ2-2, with 12 bases fitting TRBD2. The CDR3 spans 17 residues. Germline CDR1 and CDR2: SGHTA and FQGNSA. The V gene end was trimmed by 5 bases and the J gene end by 7 bases; junction bases not matched to a gene: 11. This CDR3 is CASSPTRTSGVFGELFF. The CDR3 DNA reads TGTGCCAGCAGCCCAACGCGGACTAGCGGGGTATTCGGGGAGCTGTTTTTT.

The chain uses TRBV30 and TRBJ1-3; 7 bases align to TRBD1. Trimming cost V 8 bases and J 3 bases; bases outside gene matches: 7. Germline lookup yields CDR1 GTSNPN and CDR2 SVGIG (reference sequence). The CDR3 covers 13 residues. Here the CDR3 reads CARQGEVGNTIYF. The CDR3 DNA reads as TGTGCCAGACAGGGAGAGGTTGGAAACACCATATATTTT.

The chain links TRBV11-3 to TRBJ1-1; D not resolved. Germline lookup yields CDR1 SGHNT and CDR2 YENEEA. The CDR3 is 13 amino acids. Trimming took 3 bases from V and 1 from J, leaving 6 bases between them. DNA of the CDR3: TGTGCCAGCAGCTTCGAGGAGAACACTGAAGCTTTCTTT. Translation gives CASSFEENTEAFF. Full variable domain (missing parts from reference TRBV11-3 and TRBJ1-1): EAGVVQSPRYKIIEKKQPVAFWCNPISGHNTLYWYLQNLGQGPELLIRYENEEAVDDSQLPKDRFSAERLKGVDSTLKIQPAELGDSAVYLCASSFEENTEAFFGQGTRLTVV.

This chain connects TRBV5-4 to TRBJ2-1; TRBD1 is a possible D gene (6 bases). V was pared by 3 bases and J by 9 bases, with 22 bases between. Germline loops: CDR1 SGHNT, CDR2 YYREEE (reference sequence). The CDR3 consists of 16 residues. The CDR3 DNA sequence: TGTGCCAGCAGCTCAGGGGCCTCTAAATCCTTAACTGAGCAGTTCTTC. Translated: CASSSGASKSLTEQFF.

V gene TRBV10-3 combines with J gene TRBJ2-6, with unresolved D. Per the germline V gene, CDR1 is ENHRY and CDR2 is SYGVKD. V was cut by 2 bases and J by 2 bases, with 13 bases left in between. This CDR3 has 17 residues. The CDR3 bases are TGTGCCATCAGTGAGGCCCAGGCAAAACCTGGGGCCAACGTCCTGACTTTC. Translated, it gives CAISEAQAKPGANVLTF.

This chain connects TRBV5-6 to TRBJ1-5; D unclear. The CDR3 extends over 14 amino acids. V gave up 2 bases and J gave up 7 bases, with 13 bases separating them. The germline CDR1 and CDR2 sequences are SGHDT and YYEEEE. DNA for the CDR3: TGTGCCAGCAGCTTTGGGTGGGTGGGCCAGCCCCAGCATTTT. Its protein is CASSFGWVGQPQHF.

The V gene is TRBV5-1, the J gene TRBJ2-3, with D possibly matching TRBD1 (6 bases). CDR1 SGHRS and CDR2 YFSETQ come from the germline V gene. The CDR3 contains 14 residues. V lost 3 bases to trimming and J lost 0 bases, with 8 bases between them. The CDR3 coding sequence is TGCGCCAGCAGCTACGGACAGAGCACAGATACGCAGTATTTT. Its translation: CASSYGQSTDTQYF.

This clone was seen only once. V and J are TRBV2 and TRBJ2-5; D perhaps matches TRBD2 (5 bases). The CDR3 extends over 13 amino acids. CDR1 is SNHLY, CDR2 FYNNEI, per germline. Trimming took off 6 bases at V and 2 bases at J, with 10 bases between the two ends. The CDR3 loop reads CASRRTEQETQYF. Here the CDR3 DNA reads TGTGCCAGCAGGCGGACTGAACAAGAGACCCAGTACTTC.

The chain is built from TRBV7-9 and TRBJ1-1; D is possibly TRBD1 (5 bases). Germline V gives CDR1 SEHNR, CDR2 FQNEAQ (reference sequence). Between the trimmed V and J ends, which lost 10 bases and 7 bases, there was a span of 22 bases. This CDR3 spans 14 amino acids. The chain's CDR3 is CATIPWQGIGEAFF. The CDR3 DNA sequence: TGTGCCACCATCCCCTGGCAGGGAATCGGTGAAGCTTTCTTT.

The gene calls are TRBV3-1 (or the pseudogene TRBV3-2) and TRBJ2-3; D might be TRBD1 (6 bases). V was cut by 5 bases and J by 5 bases, with 11 bases left in between. The germline gives CDR1 LGHDT, CDR2 YNNKEL (reference sequence). This CDR3 contains 13 residues. The CDR3 protein is CASSNRGGDTQYF. The DNA of the CDR3 is TGTGCCAGCAGCAATCGAGGGGGAGATACGCAGTATTTT.

This clone has just one count. The chain uses TRBV6-5 and TRBJ1-3, with D hard to call. Trimming removed 8 bases from V and 5 bases from J, with 16 bases in between. The CDR3 loop spans 14 amino acids. The germline V gene encodes CDR1 MNHEY and CDR2 SVGAGI. CDR3 sequence: CASAKEGRRNTIYF. CDR3 in DNA: TGTGCCAGCGCCAAGGAGGGCCGCCGAAACACCATATATTTT.

The chain has TRBV9 and TRBJ2-2; TRBD1 matches 8 bases. Germline values: CDR1 SGDLS, CDR2 YYNGEE. The CDR3 is 16 amino acids. The ends lost 0 bases at V and 7 bases at J; junction bases unmatched: 8. The CDR3 sequence is CASSVAPGQGGGELFF. CDR3 DNA: TGTGCCAGCAGCGTAGCTCCAGGACAGGGTGGCGGGGAGCTGTTTTTT.

The chain carries TRBV5-1 and TRBJ2-2; TRBD2 aligns across 7 bases. CDR3 size: 16 residues. Germline V gene lookup returns CDR1 SGHRS and CDR2 YFSETQ. The V segment lost 1 base and the J segment 7 bases; nucleotides outside the gene matches: 10. Here the CDR3 DNA reads TGCGCCAGCAGCTTGCGGACCCAAGGGGAGGGCGGGGAGCTGTTTTTT. Protein product: CASSLRTQGEGGELFF. Based on the CDR3 plus reference TRBV5-1 and TRBJ2-2, the full variable domain is KAGVTQTPRYLIKTRGQQVTLSCSPISGHRSVSWYQQTPGQGLQFLFEYFSETQRNKGNFPGRFSGRQFSNSRSEMNVSTLELGDSALYLCASSLRTQGEGGELFFGEGSRLTVL.

V and J are TRBV6-5 and TRBJ1-2; maybe TRBD1 (6 bases). The germline V gene encodes CDR1 MNHEY and CDR2 SVGAGI. Trimming pared 7 bases from V and 2 bases from J, leaving 17 bases between. CDR3 length: 15 amino acids. The CDR3 region has the DNA TGTGCCAGCATTCTTCTTGGGGGCGCAAACTATGGCTACACCTTC. It translates to CASILLGGANYGYTF.

The rearrangement uses TRBV9 and TRBJ2-3; D not resolved. This CDR3 has 15 amino acids. V shed 0 bases and J shed 0 bases, with 8 bases lying between them. Germline V gene lookup returns CDR1 SGDLS and CDR2 YYNGEE. CDR3 residues: CASSVAPTSTDTQYF. In nucleotides, the CDR3 is TGTGCCAGCAGCGTAGCTCCGACTAGCACAGATACGCAGTATTTT.

The chain recombines TRBV7-6 with TRBJ2-5, with D possibly matching TRBD2 (5 bases). CDR3 size: 14 residues. Trimming took 1 base from V and 4 from J, leaving 10 bases between them. Per the germline V gene, CDR1 is SGHVS and CDR2 is FNYEAQ. The CDR3 coding sequence is TGTGCCAGCAGCTTAGGAGCGGCTGGAGAGACCCAGTACTTC. It specifies CASSLGAAGETQYF.

V usage is TRBV10-1 and J usage is TRBJ2-7, with D hard to call. In germline, CDR1 is WNHNN, CDR2 SYGVQD (reference sequence). Trimming shortened V by 6 bases and J by 2 bases, and 17 bases separated the two germline ends. The CDR3 contains 15 residues. The CDR3 bases are TGCGCCAGCAGCGACTCGAGAGTCAAAACCTACGAGCAGTACTTC. Translated, it gives CASSDSRVKTYEQYF.